This TCR beta chain comes out of a study of T cells in Graves' hyperthyroidism and ophthalmopathy. Authors of the study amplified TCR beta CDR3 regions from RNA transcripts. The primer set for the first-round RT-PCR of the TCR CDR3 was HTBI. TCRdb recomputed calls from the multiplex PCR reads with MiXCR, one row per CDR3 protein. The data show fewer than 600,000 distinct CDR3 sequences, approximately 15% seen once. V was shortened by 10 bases and J by 0 bases, with 10 bases between the two germline ends. The CDR3 is made up of 13 amino acids. The PBMCs were taken from about 9.7 ml of fresh peripheral blood. A few counts support this clonotype. Since a much larger clone is just one base distant, this may be a read error.

Sequenced input: blood. The V and J genes are TRBV12-3 or TRBV12-4 and TRBJ1-5; D gene uncertain. The receptor was derived from a woman aged 18-35 years with Graves' hyperthyroidism. CDR3 protein: CANIGNSNQPQHF. The CDR3, as DNA: TGTGCCAACATAGGGAATAGCAATCAGCCCCAGCATTTT.